Below, 21 T cell receptor beta chains from the same sample are listed, as sequenced in a study of spatial heterogeneity in lung cancer. In TCRdb, the 5' RACE reads were re-called with MiXCR into one record per CDR3 protein. The data show about 38,000 distinct CDR3 sequences, 6% to 8% seen once. As to time point: sample taken at primary tumor resection. The sample here was PBMCs, taken at surgery. Receptors were obtained from a male donor with early-stage non-small cell lung cancer.

This clonotype was seen a single time. The J gene is TRBJ1-1, the V gene TRBV5-8; TRBD1 matches at 8 bases. V lost 3 bases, J lost 3 bases, and 7 bases stayed unmatched. This CDR3 comprises 15 residues. Germline CDR1 is SGHTS and CDR2 is YDEGEE. Here the CDR3 DNA reads TGTGCCAGCAGCTGGGGACAGGCCATTTACACTGAAGCTTTCTTT. Amino acid sequence: CASSWGQAIYTEAFF.

This clonotype was picked up a small number of times. This chain connects TRBV28 to TRBJ1-5; D is unresolved. Trimming removed 4 bases at V and 9 bases at J, with 10 bases between. CDR3 length: 12 amino acids. Germline CDR1 MDHEN, CDR2 SYDVKM. CDR3: CASSSFLLPQHF. The CDR3 DNA sequence: TGTGCCAGCAGTTCATTCCTCCTGCCCCAGCATTTT.

V usage is TRBV7-2 and J usage is TRBJ2-5; 7 positions match TRBD1. Trimming took 5 bases from V and 5 from J; bases not matched to a gene: 8. CDR3 length: 14 residues. Germline assignment: CDR1 SGHTA and CDR2 FQGNSA. The DNA of the CDR3 is TGTGCCAGCAGCCTAGGACAGGCAACTGAGACCCAGTACTTC. Translation: CASSLGQATETQYF.

Ten or more counts support this clonotype. The chain employs TRBV24-1 and TRBJ2-5; possible D gene TRBD2, 6 bases. This CDR3 has 15 amino acids. Germline V gene data show CDR1 as KGHDR and CDR2 as SFDVKD. Between the trimmed V and J ends, which lost 3 bases and 1 base, there was a span of 11 bases. The CDR3 reads CATSDGGRTQETQYF. In DNA, the CDR3 is TGTGCCACCAGTGATGGGGGGAGGACCCAAGAGACCCAGTACTTC.

This clonotype was picked up a small number of times. This rearrangement joins TRBV29-1 to TRBJ2-7; no reliable D call. Germline V gives CDR1 SQVTM, CDR2 ANQGSEA. CDR3 length: 12 residues. Between the trimmed V and J ends, which lost 4 bases and 0 bases, there was a span of 7 bases. In DNA form, the CDR3 reads TGCAGCGTTGTGGTGAGCTCCTACGAGCAGTACTTC. This encodes CSVVVSSYEQYF.

The CDR3 region is CASELPPGQGAQTQYF. The CDR3 region has the DNA TGTGCCAGCGAGTTACCCCCGGGACAGGGGGCTCAGACCCAGTACTTC. This chain connects TRBV6-6 to TRBJ2-5; 12 bases agree with TRBD1. The CDR3 covers 16 residues. V shed 8 bases and J 6 bases; nucleotides not matched to a gene: 13. Germline V lookup: CDR1 MNHNY, CDR2 SVGAGI (reference sequence).

The rearrangement joins TRBV9 to TRBJ1-6; tentative D call: TRBD1 (5 bases). The ends were cut back, 4 bases at V and 7 bases at J, with 15 bases in the middle. The CDR3 has 15 residues. Germline CDR1 and CDR2: SGDLS and YYNGEE. The CDR3 sequence is CASSTSGTRNSPLHF. As DNA, the CDR3 is TGTGCCAGCAGCACCAGCGGGACTCGCAATTCACCCCTCCACTTT.

This clonotype appeared many times. The rearrangement joins TRBV5-4 to TRBJ1-6, with D perhaps TRBD1 (6 bases). Germline V CDR1 and CDR2: SGHNT, YYREEE (reference sequence). The CDR3 sequence is 16 residues long. V was trimmed by 3 bases and J by 4 bases, leaving 14 bases between them. The CDR3: CASSSIPDRYNSPLHF. The CDR3 DNA follows: TGTGCCAGCAGCTCAATCCCGGACAGATATAATTCACCCCTCCACTTT.

This clonotype was counted at least ten times. CDR3 DNA sequence: TGTGCCACCACCCTCGCAGGACAGGGTGACTATGGCTACACCTTC. This translates into CATTLAGQGDYGYTF. This sequence joins TRBV10-3 and TRBJ1-2, with 8 bases that match TRBD1. Germline V gene sequence: CDR1 ENHRY, CDR2 SYGVKD. The CDR3 runs 15 residues. V lost 10 bases and J lost 3; bases outside the gene matches: 13.

This clonotype was counted at least ten times. The rearrangement links TRBV3-1 to TRBJ2-3; no firm D call. Germline V gene data show CDR1 as LGHDT and CDR2 as YNNKEL (reference sequence). The CDR3 contains 14 residues. Trimming took off 1 base at V and 4 bases at J, with 9 bases between the two ends. CDR3 sequence (DNA): TGTGCCAGCAGCCAAGGGGTACAGTCAGATACGCAGTATTTT. It is translated as CASSQGVQSDTQYF.

This clonotype was counted many times. The gene calls are TRBV13 and TRBJ2-2; 9 bases fit TRBD1. Germline V CDR1 and CDR2: PRHDT, FYEKMQ (reference sequence). This CDR3 contains 15 residues. The V and J ends lost 3 bases and 5 bases, in that order; junction bases with no gene match: 4. The DNA of the CDR3 is TGTGCCAGCAGCTTCGGGGACAGGGAAACCGGGGAGCTGTTTTTT. Protein sequence: CASSFGDRETGELFF.

This clonotype was counted only a few times. The rearrangement joins TRBV18 to TRBJ2-6; no reliable D call. The ends were cut back, 1 base at V and 3 bases at J, with 10 bases in the middle. The CDR3 covers 16 residues. Germline loops: CDR1 KGHSH, CDR2 LQKENI. Here the CDR3 DNA reads TGTGCCAGCTCACCACTCCCGGGCCTTGGGGCCAACGTCCTGACTTTC. Its translation: CASSPLPGLGANVLTF. The variable domain in full, completed from reference TRBV18 and TRBJ2-6, reads NAGVMQNPRHLVRRRGQEARLRCSPMKGHSHVYWYRQLPEEGLKFMVYLQKENIIDESGMPKERFSAEFPKEGPSILRIQQVVRGDSAAYFCASSPLPGLGANVLTFGAGSRLTVL.

This clonotype was recorded a few times. This clone may be a read error of a much larger clone one base away. The V and J genes are TRBV12-3 or TRBV12-4 and TRBJ1-6; 7 bases are shared with TRBD1. With 4 bases clipped from V and 10 bases from J, the junction kept 4 bases outside the gene matches. The CDR3 spans 13 residues. The CDR3 region has the DNA TGTGCCAGCAGTTCCTGGGACAGCTCACCCCTCCACTTT. Amino acids: CASSSWDSSPLHF.

The V and J genes are TRBV12-3 or TRBV12-4 and TRBJ2-3, with TRBD2 matching over 13 bases. J was trimmed by 0 bases and V by 5 bases; bases with no gene match: 5. The CDR3 is 17 residues long. Here the CDR3 DNA reads TGTGCCAGCAGTAGACTAGCGGGAGGACCTAGCACAGATACGCAGTATTTT. Translating it yields CASSRLAGGPSTDTQYF.

There are many counts of this clonotype. The rearrangement joins TRBV6-4 to TRBJ2-7; 7 positions agree with TRBD1. This CDR3 spans 14 amino acids. Germline V gene lookup returns CDR1 MRHNA and CDR2 SNTAGT. Trimming at V came to 10 bases and at J to 3 bases, leaving 12 bases not matched to a gene. CDR3 residues: CAISGTEVFYEQYV. The CDR3 DNA is TGTGCCATCTCCGGGACAGAAGTATTCTACGAGCAGTACGTC.

In the case of this clonotype: This clone may be a read error of a much larger clone one base away. V usage is TRBV29-1 and J usage is TRBJ2-1; 8 bases match TRBD2. This CDR3 is 14 amino acids long. Per germline, CDR1 SQVTM and CDR2 ANQGSEA. The CDR3 here is CSVEGVAGNKEQFF. DNA of the CDR3: TGCAGCGTTGAAGGGGTAGCGGGAAACAAAGAGCAGTTCTTC.

This clonotype came up many times. This chain links TRBV6-5 with TRBJ2-6; possible D gene TRBD2, 5 bases. Germline CDR1 is MNHEY and CDR2 is SVGAGI. Trimming removed 6 bases from V and 4 bases from J, with 10 bases in between. The CDR3 consists of 14 residues. The CDR3 DNA is TGTGCCAGCAGAAGGGAGTCCGGGGCCAACGTCCTGACTTTC. Its translation is CASRRESGANVLTF.

This clonotype was seen many times. This chain uses TRBV29-1 with TRBJ2-3; 9 bases fit TRBD2. CDR1 and CDR2 (germline): SQVTM, ANQGSEA. This CDR3 contains 14 residues. V gave up 7 bases and J gave up 0 bases; unmatched junction bases: 5. The DNA for the CDR3 is TGCAGCGCAAAAACTAGCGGGAGCACAGATACGCAGTATTTT. It encodes CSAKTSGSTDTQYF.

This clonotype was observed many times. The V call is TRBV20-1, the J call TRBJ2-7; the match to TRBD2 covers 9 bases. V shed 2 bases, J shed 7 bases, and the junction held 6 bases outside the gene matches. The CDR3 length is 13 residues. CDR1 and CDR2 (germline): DFQATT, SNEGSKA (reference sequence). DNA of the CDR3: TGCAGTGCTAGACCTAGCGGGATGAGGGAGCAGTACGTC. Translation gives CSARPSGMREQYV.

J is TRBJ2-7 and V is TRBV7-2; 9 bases agree with TRBD2. The junction had 9 bases not matched to a gene; V was cut back by 5 bases and J by 4 bases. Germline V gene lookup returns CDR1 SGHTA and CDR2 FQGNSA. The CDR3 runs to 15 residues. CDR3 sequence: CASSLSGGRLYEQYF. The CDR3 region has the DNA TGTGCCAGCAGCCTTAGCGGGGGCCGACTATACGAGCAGTACTTC. The full variable domain, its missing parts supplied by reference TRBV7-2 and TRBJ2-7, is GAGVSQSPSNKVTEKGKDVELRCDPISGHTALYWYRQSLGQGLEFLIYFQGNSAPDKSGLPSDRFSAERTGGSVSTLTIQRTQQEDSAVYLCASSLSGGRLYEQYFGPGTRLTVT.

Points on this clonotype: A much larger clonotype is one base distant, so this may be a read error. This chain links TRBV27 with TRBJ2-1, with D perhaps being TRBD1 or TRBD2 (6 bases each). The CDR3 contains 16 residues. CDR1 MNHEY and CDR2 SMNVEV come from the germline V gene (reference sequence). Trimming pared 0 bases from V and 6 bases from J, leaving 15 bases between. The CDR3 protein is CASSLSCQGRGNEQFF. DNA of the CDR3: TGTGCCAGCAGTTTATCGTGCCAGGGGCGGGGCAATGAGCAGTTCTTC.